These 24 T cell receptor beta chains originate from one sample sequenced in a study of shared clonotypes between healthy human individuals. Here immunoSEQ multiplex PCR was the method, and the copy in TCRdb shows in-frame clones only, minus some. The data contain more than 2,000,000 clones, around nine tenths of them singletons. The specimen sequenced was naive CD4+ T cells sorted from blood. Subset given: CD45RA+ positively selected. Receptors originate from a man aged 18-30 years in good health.

This chain connects TRBV19 to TRBJ2-1; tentative D call: TRBD2 (7 bases). The CDR3 totals 18 residues. The ends were cut back, 4 bases at V and 5 bases at J, with 24 bases in the middle. The germline gives CDR1 LNHDA, CDR2 SQIVND (reference sequence). This chain's CDR3 is CASSNDRRRGGSDNEQFF. As DNA, the CDR3 is TGTGCCAGTAGTAACGACAGGAGACGAGGCGGGAGCGACAATGAGCAGTTCTTC.

The gene calls are TRBV19 and TRBJ2-1, with 9 bases identical to TRBD2. Germline V gene lookup returns CDR1 LNHDA and CDR2 SQIVND (reference sequence). V lost 5 bases and J lost 7; bases outside the gene matches: 12. This CDR3 has 16 amino acids. The DNA of the CDR3 is TGTGCCAGTAGTGTCCAACGCGGGAGGGCGAGTAATGAGCAGTTCTTC. This encodes CASSVQRGRASNEQFF.

About this clone itself: Other DNA sequences from this sample encode an identical CDR3 as well. This chain connects TRBV18 to TRBJ2-1; 11 bases are shared with TRBD1. J was trimmed by 0 bases and V by 6 bases; bases with no gene match: 4. CDR3 length: 16 amino acids. The germline gives CDR1 KGHSH, CDR2 LQKENI. This chain's CDR3 is CASSPGTGGSYNEQFF. For the CDR3, the DNA is TGTGCCAGCTCCCCCGGGACAGGGGGCTCCTACAATGAGCAGTTCTTC.

V is TRBV6-5 and J is TRBJ2-7; D might be TRBD1 or TRBD2, each matching 5 bases. The CDR3 runs 14 residues. Trimming cost V 0 bases and J 7 bases, with 13 bases left between them. Germline V gene sequence: CDR1 MNHEY, CDR2 SVGAGI. The CDR3 coding sequence is TGTGCCAGCAGTTACTCGAGGGGTCTAGCTGAGCAGTACTTC. This codes for CASSYSRGLAEQYF.

The chain uses TRBV10-3 and TRBJ2-5, with D perhaps TRBD2 (6 bases). TRBJ2-7 explains the end of the DNA better; the J call may be wrong. This CDR3 has 13 residues. The V gene's germline CDR1 is ENHRY and CDR2 SYGVKD. In DNA form, the CDR3 reads TGTGCCATCAGTGAGTCAGGAGGGTACGAGCAGTACTTC. Translating it yields CAISESGGYEQYF.

The chain combines TRBV7-6 with TRBJ2-7; the match to TRBD1 covers 9 bases. This CDR3 spans 14 amino acids. With V trimmed by 6 bases and J by 7 bases, 10 bases remained unmatched. The V gene's germline CDR1 is SGHVS and CDR2 FNYEAQ. For the CDR3, the DNA is TGTGCCAGCAGGTCCGGGACAGGGACTGGTGAGCAGTACTTC. Translated, it gives CASRSGTGTGEQYF.

The V call is TRBV9, the J call TRBJ1-4; D call uncertain. V was shortened by 1 base and J by 3 bases, with 10 bases between the two germline ends. The length of the CDR3 is 15 residues. The V gene's germline CDR1 is SGDLS and CDR2 YYNGEE. In nucleotides, the CDR3 is TGTGCCAGCAGCGTACTAGGACGGGCTAATGAAAAACTGTTTTTT. It translates to CASSVLGRANEKLFF.

This rearrangement joins TRBV5-1 to TRBJ2-2, with 8 bases identical to TRBD1. Unmatched junction bases numbered 9, after V lost 7 bases and J lost 1 base. The germline CDR1 and CDR2 sequences are SGHRS and YFSETQ. The CDR3 has 16 amino acids. CDR3 in DNA: TGCGCCAGCCGCCCCTCAGGGACAGGGAACACCGGGGAGCTGTTTTTT. This encodes CASRPSGTGNTGELFF. Based on the CDR3 plus reference TRBV5-1 and TRBJ2-2, the full variable domain is KAGVTQTPRYLIKTRGQQVTLSCSPISGHRSVSWYQQTPGQGLQFLFEYFSETQRNKGNFPGRFSGRQFSNSRSEMNVSTLELGDSALYLCASRPSGTGNTGELFFGEGSRLTVL.

The chain has TRBV10-3 and TRBJ2-2, with D tentatively TRBD2 (6 bases). CDR3 length: 15 residues. Germline V gene lookup returns CDR1 ENHRY and CDR2 SYGVKD. V was clipped by 3 bases and J by 3 bases, with 11 bases between them. The CDR3 loop reads CAISDSGTYTGELFF. The DNA of the CDR3 is TGTGCCATCAGTGACTCCGGGACTTACACCGGGGAGCTGTTTTTT.

V usage is TRBV7-2 and J usage is TRBJ2-2; D might be TRBD2 (6 bases). Germline CDR1 reads SGHTA; CDR2 reads FQGNSA. The CDR3 covers 16 residues. V was cut by 0 bases and J by 1 base, with 9 bases left in between. CDR3 sequence: CASSLAPGGNTGELFF. Here the CDR3 DNA reads TGTGCCAGCAGCTTAGCGCCCGGGGGGAACACCGGGGAGCTGTTTTTT.

As regards this clone: The same CDR3 is also encoded by other DNA sequences in this sample. This chain uses TRBV5-1 with TRBJ1-1; D gene uncertain. The CDR3 is made up of 13 amino acids. Germline CDR1 reads SGHRS; CDR2 reads YFSETQ. Trimming cost V 0 bases and J 2 bases, with 5 bases left between them. The CDR3 reads CASSLEGNTEAFF. DNA of the CDR3: TGCGCCAGCAGCTTGGAGGGTAACACTGAAGCTTTCTTT.

V and J are TRBV19 and TRBJ2-1, with TRBD2 matching 11 bases. The V gene end was trimmed by 8 bases and the J gene end by 5 bases; junction bases not matched to a gene: 5. The CDR3 length is 14 residues. Germline-derived CDR1 and CDR2 are LNHDA and SQIVND (reference sequence). The CDR3: CASGRLAGNNEQFF. The CDR3 nucleotides read TGTGCCAGTGGGAGACTAGCGGGGAACAATGAGCAGTTCTTC.

This chain joins TRBV12-5 and TRBJ1-5; possibly TRBD1 for D (5 bases). Trimming shortened V by 0 bases and J by 0 bases, and 15 bases separated the two germline ends. This CDR3 is 18 amino acids long. Germline values: CDR1 LGHNT, CDR2 FRNRAP. CDR3 sequence reads: CASGLVQQVGASNQPQHF. The CDR3 coding sequence is TGTGCTAGTGGTTTGGTACAACAGGTTGGGGCTAGCAATCAGCCCCAGCATTTT.

The chain links TRBV5-6 to TRBJ2-3, with a tentative D call TRBD2 (6 bases). Germline loops: CDR1 SGHDT, CDR2 YYEEEE. This CDR3 is built from 16 residues. The V and J ends lost 2 bases and 2 bases respectively, with 15 bases between them. The CDR3 bases are TGTGCCAGCAGCTTCCGCAACTCGGGGGTCACAGATACGCAGTATTTT. It encodes CASSFRNSGVTDTQYF. Supplemented by reference TRBV5-6 and TRBJ2-3, the full variable domain reads DAGVTQSPTHLIKTRGQQVTLRCSPKSGHDTVSWYQQALGQGPQFIFQYYEEEERQRGNFPDRFSGHQFPNYSSELNVNALLLGDSALYLCASSFRNSGVTDTQYFGPGTRLTVL.

V usage is TRBV30 and J usage is TRBJ2-5; possibly TRBD2 for D (7 bases). The CDR3 extends over 13 amino acids. Germline assignment: CDR1 GTSNPN and CDR2 SVGIG (reference sequence). V shed 3 bases and J shed 4 bases, with 12 bases lying between them. The CDR3 DNA is TGTGCCTGGAGGAGGGGGGGTTTAGAGACCCAGTACTTC. Translating gives CAWRRGGLETQYF. Based on the CDR3 plus reference TRBV30 and TRBJ2-5, the full variable domain is SQTIHQWPATLVQPVGSPLSLECTVEGTSNPNLYWYRQAAGRGLQLLFYSVGIGQISSEVPQNLSASRPQDRQFILSSKKLLLSDSGFYLCAWRRGGLETQYFGPGTRLLVL.

The rearrangement links TRBV5-6 to TRBJ1-4, with no clear D. CDR1 and CDR2 (germline): SGHDT, YYEEEE. Trimming removed 0 bases from V and 8 bases from J, with 8 bases in between. CDR3 length equals 13 residues. The CDR3 bases are TGTGCCAGCAGCTTGGGGGCGGCCGAAAAACTGTTTTTT. Translation: CASSLGAAEKLFF.

J is TRBJ2-5 and V is TRBV7-3; D unresolved. The CDR3 totals 13 residues. Germline CDR1 SGHTA, CDR2 FQGTGA. Trimming stripped 4 bases from V and 5 bases from J, with 11 bases between. The CDR3 loop is CASSSFPGETQYF. DNA of the CDR3: TGTGCCAGCAGCTCCTTCCCCGGGGAGACCCAGTACTTC.

J is TRBJ2-1 and V is TRBV10-1, with D unresolved. This CDR3 contains 14 residues. Germline CDR1 WNHNN, CDR2 SYGVQD (reference sequence). The ends were cut back, 0 bases at V and 7 bases at J, with 10 bases in the middle. CDR3 in amino acids: CASSESATRNEQFF. CDR3 sequence (DNA): TGCGCCAGCAGTGAGTCGGCAACCCGAAATGAGCAGTTCTTC.

This chain uses TRBV13 with TRBJ2-2, with D perhaps TRBD2 (5 bases). The germline V gene has CDR1 PRHDT and CDR2 FYEKMQ (reference sequence). The CDR3 extends over 14 amino acids. Deletions cut 7 bases from V and 3 bases from J, with 12 bases between. CDR3 in amino acids: CASISASHTGELFF. The DNA of the CDR3 is TGTGCCAGCATTAGCGCGTCCCACACCGGGGAGCTGTTTTTT.

The chain couples TRBV30 to TRBJ2-1; D is uncertain. Trimming pared 0 bases from V and 12 bases from J, leaving 12 bases between. CDR3 length equals 12 residues. Germline V gene sequence: CDR1 GTSNPN, CDR2 SVGIG (reference sequence). This CDR3 is CAWSVTGLGQFF. Written as DNA, the CDR3 is TGTGCCTGGAGTGTAACGGGCCTTGGGCAGTTCTTC.

The chain has TRBV30 and TRBJ1-2, with 7 bases fitting TRBD1. CDR3 size: 15 residues. The V and J ends lost 5 bases and 0 bases, in that order; junction bases with no gene match: 9. CDR1 GTSNPN and CDR2 SVGIG come from the germline V gene (reference sequence). CDR3: CAWVTDRPANYGYTF. The CDR3 DNA reads as TGTGCCTGGGTTACGGACAGGCCGGCTAACTATGGCTACACCTTC.

The chain is built from TRBV5-1 and TRBJ2-5; the match to TRBD2 covers 10 bases. Germline loops: CDR1 SGHRS, CDR2 YFSETQ. The CDR3 spans 16 residues. V was pared by 3 bases and J by 1 base, with 6 bases of the junction left unmatched. Written as DNA, the CDR3 is TGCGCCAGCAGCTCCGGACTAGCGGTTTCCCAAGAGACCCAGTACTTC. Its protein is CASSSGLAVSQETQYF. The complete variable domain, with remaining parts taken from reference TRBV5-1 and TRBJ2-5, reads KAGVTQTPRYLIKTRGQQVTLSCSPISGHRSVSWYQQTPGQGLQFLFEYFSETQRNKGNFPGRFSGRQFSNSRSEMNVSTLELGDSALYLCASSSGLAVSQETQYFGPGTRLLVL.

This rearrangement joins TRBV5-1 to TRBJ2-7; TRBD1 matches 11 bases. CDR3 size: 16 residues. V lost 2 bases and J lost 6; bases outside the gene matches: 10. The germline CDR1 and CDR2 sequences are SGHRS and YFSETQ. CDR3 protein: CASSLSSVGTGGEQYF. As DNA, the CDR3 is TGCGCCAGCAGCTTATCGTCGGTGGGGACAGGGGGCGAGCAGTACTTC.

The chain has TRBV5-6 and TRBJ2-7; D gene uncertain. CDR1 SGHDT and CDR2 YYEEEE come from the germline V gene. The CDR3 totals 11 residues. Trimming took off 0 bases at V and 7 bases at J, with 5 bases between the two ends. CDR3 sequence reads: CASSLEGEQYF. CDR3 in DNA: TGTGCCAGCAGCTTGGAGGGAGAGCAGTACTTC.